This T cell receptor (beta chain) was sequenced for a study of blood T cell repertoires in COVID-19. The overall study: COVID-19 samples from acute and convalescent phases originated in the United States, Italy and Spain. Sources were T cells, B-cell-depleted T cells, or PBMCs; the material itself was cDNA or gDNA.

Original handling: For nucleated cells, counts were estimated from reference gene primer amplification. Only in-frame clones appear in the TCRdb table, and some are missing; sequencing was by immunoSEQ multiplex PCR. V, J and clone size are taken as reported in that table, and D and trimming were inferred from the DNA itself. Among approximately 120,000 clones listed, roughly 86% were seen once. The V and J ends lost 6 bases and 4 bases, in that order; junction bases with no gene match: 4. The CDR3 sequence is 13 residues long. The germline CDR1 and CDR2 sequences are SGHRS and YFSETQ. Sequencing was carried out using peripheral blood. This sequence was found in a human donor in a cohort sampled during active COVID-19. This chain joins TRBV5-1 and TRBJ2-3; 8 nucleotides agree with TRBD2. The CDR3 DNA reads as TGCGCCAGCACAACTAGCGGATCAGATACGCAGTATTTT. Translating it yields CASTTSGSDTQYF.